Detailed here is one TCR beta chain. Vbeta (60) and Jbeta (13) primers were used in the PCR. Profiled with immunoSEQ multiplex PCR; TCRdb holds only in-frame clones, not every one. The sample includes about 120,000 clones, about 81% seen only once; the top ten take 1.5% to 2%. CDR3 length equals 16 residues. Per germline, CDR1 SGDLS and CDR2 YYNGEE. V lost 4 bases to trimming and J lost 2 bases; unmatched junction nucleotides: 9. The data derive from a study of cytomegalovirus exposure and HLA in healthy donors. The gene calls are TRBV9 and TRBJ2-5; TRBD1 aligns across 9 bases. The sample taken for sequencing was PBMCs. The clonotype comes from a man aged 35 to 55 in good health and CMV-seronegative. Here the CDR3 reads CASSTTGQGGQETQYF. CDR3 bases: TGTGCCAGCAGCACCACGGGACAGGGAGGGCAAGAGACCCAGTACTTC.